The clone carrying this T cell receptor (beta chain) was picked up a small number of times. Antigen unknown. The data were obtained in a study of Graves' ophthalmopathy and Graves' hyperthyroidism. V lost 4 bases and J lost 4, with 11 bases in between. Germline loops: CDR1 SGHRS, CDR2 YFSETQ. CDR3 size: 13 residues. Study observations and caveats: Blood also harbored most expanded thyroid clonotypes above 0.001 frequency. Classification of ophthalmopathy versus stable hyperthyroidism by a 13-signature model yielded just under 90% sensitivity and around 77% specificity.

Transcripts of RNA were the source for amplifying TCR beta CDR3 regions. RT-PCR with HTBI primers came first, then second-round multiplex PCR. TCRdb itself ran the multiplex PCR reads through MiXCR, one entry per CDR3 protein. The sample has roughly 700,000 distinct CDR3 sequences, approximately 40% seen once. The study excluded patients with other autoimmune diseases, uncontrolled infections, pregnancy or lactation. The source of this sequence is an adult man with Graves' ophthalmopathy. Sequences were obtained from peripheral blood. The J gene is TRBJ2-5, the V gene TRBV5-1, with D possibly being TRBD1 or TRBD2 (5 bases each). CDR3: CASSGGRRETQYF. The CDR3 DNA follows: TGCGCCAGCAGCGGGGGTCGGAGAGAGACCCAGTACTTC.